Included here is one T cell receptor beta chain sequence, with context. No antigen is known for it. Each sample's TCRB immunosequencing used about 470 nanograms of biopsy DNA. Sequencing was performed with immunoSEQ multiplex PCR; in TCRdb, only in-frame clones are kept and a portion is missing. The sample has 6,000 to 8,500 clones, roughly 76% seen once. This entry belongs to a study of T cell repertoires in ileal Crohn's disease. Looking at the study overall: Patients had a median roughly 8-year disease duration, and about 36% were active smokers.

Study-wide results and caveats: Sorted CD8 T cells held more high-frequency clones than CD4. Clonal expansions were more frequent in active smokers than non-smokers at surgery.

CDR1 is DFQATT and CDR2 is SNEGSKA in the germline V gene (reference sequence). V was trimmed by 5 bases and J by 7 bases, leaving 8 bases between them. CDR3 size: 11 residues. The receptor comes from an adult with Crohn's disease. The sample comprised ileal tissue. The chain recombines TRBV20-1 with TRBJ1-4, with D maybe TRBD1 (5 bases). CDR3 in DNA: TGCAGTGCTCGGACAAGTGAAAAACTGTTTTTT. It codes for CSARTSEKLFF.